These 3 T cell receptor beta chains were all obtained from the same sample, sequenced in a study of T cell responses to AZD1222 COVID-19 vaccine. Assay: immunoSEQ multiplex PCR; the TCRdb copy retains only in-frame clones and omits some. The sample contains more than 110,000 clones, around 90% of which appear only once. The sequences come from peripheral blood, collected on day 0 of AZD1222 vaccination. The source of these receptors is an adult in good health.

The chain joins TRBV19 to TRBJ2-6; TRBD1 is a possible D gene (6 bases). CDR3 length: 15 amino acids. V lost 7 bases and J 1 base, leaving 11 bases between the germline ends. Germline lookup yields CDR1 LNHDA and CDR2 SQIVND (reference sequence). CDR3 loop: CASNQDRSGANVLTF. CDR3 coding DNA: TGTGCCAGTAACCAGGACAGATCTGGGGCCAACGTCCTGACTTTC. Filled out from reference TRBV19 and TRBJ2-6, the complete variable domain reads DGGITQSPKYLFRKEGQNVTLSCEQNLNHDAMYWYRQDPGQGLRLIYYSQIVNDFQKGDIAEGYSVSREKKESFPLTVTSAQKNPTAFYLCASNQDRSGANVLTFGAGSRLTVL.

The CDR3 reads CAIRQGALGYEQYF. For the CDR3, the DNA is TGTGCCATCAGACAGGGGGCCCTTGGCTACGAGCAGTACTTC. This rearrangement joins TRBV10-3 to TRBJ2-7; 9 bases are a match to TRBD1. After removal of 6 bases from V and 3 bases from J, the junction contained 6 bases not matched to a gene. The germline CDR1 and CDR2 sequences are ENHRY and SYGVKD. This CDR3 spans 14 amino acids.

This rearrangement joins TRBV19 to TRBJ1-6; D remains unclear. The V end lost 2 bases, the J end lost 10 bases, and 6 bases lay between the germline ends. The CDR3 has 12 residues. Looked up from germline, CDR1 is LNHDA and CDR2 is SQIVND (reference sequence). CDR3 amino acids: CASSIPGSPLHF. The CDR3 DNA follows: TGTGCCAGTAGTATACCTGGGTCACCCCTCCACTTT.